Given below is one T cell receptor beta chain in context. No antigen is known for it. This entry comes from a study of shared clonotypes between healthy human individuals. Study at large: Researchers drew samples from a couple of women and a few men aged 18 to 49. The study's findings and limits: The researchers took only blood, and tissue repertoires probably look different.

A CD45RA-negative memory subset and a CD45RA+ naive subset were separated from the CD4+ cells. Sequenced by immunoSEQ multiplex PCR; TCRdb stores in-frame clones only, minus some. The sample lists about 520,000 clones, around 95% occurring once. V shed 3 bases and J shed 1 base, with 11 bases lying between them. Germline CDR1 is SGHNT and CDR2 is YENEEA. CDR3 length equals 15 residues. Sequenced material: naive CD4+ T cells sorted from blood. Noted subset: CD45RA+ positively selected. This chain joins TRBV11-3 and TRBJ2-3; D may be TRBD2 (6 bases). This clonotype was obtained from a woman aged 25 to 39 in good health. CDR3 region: CASSFSGGGTDTQYF. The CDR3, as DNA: TGTGCCAGCAGCTTTAGCGGAGGCGGCACAGATACGCAGTATTTT. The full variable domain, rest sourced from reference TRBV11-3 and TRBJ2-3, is EAGVVQSPRYKIIEKKQPVAFWCNPISGHNTLYWYLQNLGQGPELLIRYENEEAVDDSQLPKDRFSAERLKGVDSTLKIQPAELGDSAVYLCASSFSGGGTDTQYFGPGTRLTVL.